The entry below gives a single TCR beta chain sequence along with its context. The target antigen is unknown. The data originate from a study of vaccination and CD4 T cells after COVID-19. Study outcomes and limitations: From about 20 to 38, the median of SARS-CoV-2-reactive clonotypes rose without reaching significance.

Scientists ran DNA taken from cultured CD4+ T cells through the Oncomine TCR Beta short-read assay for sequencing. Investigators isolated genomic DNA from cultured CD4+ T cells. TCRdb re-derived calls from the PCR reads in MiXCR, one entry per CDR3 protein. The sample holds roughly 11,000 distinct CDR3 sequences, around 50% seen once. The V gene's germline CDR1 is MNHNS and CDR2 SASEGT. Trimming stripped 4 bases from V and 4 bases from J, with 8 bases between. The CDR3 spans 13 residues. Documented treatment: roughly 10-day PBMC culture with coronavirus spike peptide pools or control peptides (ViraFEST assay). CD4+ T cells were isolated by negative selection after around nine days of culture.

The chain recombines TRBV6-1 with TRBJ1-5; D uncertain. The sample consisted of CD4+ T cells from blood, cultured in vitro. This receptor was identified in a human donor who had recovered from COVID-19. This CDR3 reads CASSAGLNQPQHF. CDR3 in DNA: TGTGCCAGCAGTGCGGGATTAAATCAGCCCCAGCATTTT.